The 2 T cell receptor beta chains below come from one sample, sequenced in a study of blood T cell repertoires in COVID-19. Sequencing was performed with immunoSEQ multiplex PCR; in TCRdb, only in-frame clones are kept and a portion is missing. Here the sample spans approximately 320,000 clones, 65% to 90% being singletons. Sequencing was carried out using peripheral blood. The source of these receptors is a human donor in a cohort sampled during active COVID-19.

This clone appeared a single time. The rearrangement uses TRBV27 and TRBJ2-2; 7 nucleotides agree with TRBD1. J was trimmed by 2 bases and V by 4 bases; bases with no gene match: 7. Germline lookup yields CDR1 MNHEY and CDR2 SMNVEV (reference sequence). The CDR3 runs to 16 residues. CDR3 DNA sequence: TGTGCCAGCAGTTCCCTTGACAGGGCTAACACCGGGGAGCTGTTTTTT. Its protein product is CASSSLDRANTGELFF.

The chain carries TRBV25-1 and TRBJ1-3; D is ambiguous. Trimming removed 0 bases at V and 2 bases at J, with 8 bases between. CDR3 size: 15 residues. Germline V gene sequence: CDR1 MGHDK, CDR2 SYGVNS. The CDR3 spells CASSEYRFAGNTIYF. For the CDR3, the DNA is TGTGCCAGCAGTGAATACCGGTTCGCTGGAAACACCATATATTTT.